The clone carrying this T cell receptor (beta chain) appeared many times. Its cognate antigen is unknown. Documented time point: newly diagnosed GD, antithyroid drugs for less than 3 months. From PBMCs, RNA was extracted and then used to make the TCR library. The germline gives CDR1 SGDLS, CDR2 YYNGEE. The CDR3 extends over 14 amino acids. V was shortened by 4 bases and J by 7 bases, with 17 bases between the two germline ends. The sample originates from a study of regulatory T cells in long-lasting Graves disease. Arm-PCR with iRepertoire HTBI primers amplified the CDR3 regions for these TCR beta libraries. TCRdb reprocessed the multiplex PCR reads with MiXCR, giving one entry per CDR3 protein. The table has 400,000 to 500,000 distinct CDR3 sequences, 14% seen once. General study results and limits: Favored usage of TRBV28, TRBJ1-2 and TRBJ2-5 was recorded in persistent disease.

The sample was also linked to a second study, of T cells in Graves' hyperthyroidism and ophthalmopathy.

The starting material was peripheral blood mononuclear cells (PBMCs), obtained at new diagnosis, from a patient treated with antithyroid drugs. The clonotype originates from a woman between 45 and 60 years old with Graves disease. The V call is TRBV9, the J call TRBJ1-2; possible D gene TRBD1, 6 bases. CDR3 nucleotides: TGTGCCAGCAGCTTACGAACAGGGAGTTTTGGCTACACCTTC. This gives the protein CASSLRTGSFGYTF. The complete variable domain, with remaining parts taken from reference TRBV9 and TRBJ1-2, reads DSGVTQTPKHLITATGQRVTLRCSPRSGDLSVYWYQQSLDQGLQFLIQYYNGEERAKGNILERFSAQQFPDLHSELNLSSLELGDSALYFCASSLRTGSFGYTFGSGTRLTVV.